The 32 T cell receptor beta chains in this list originate from one sample, sequenced in a study of shared clonotypes between healthy human individuals. Repertoires were generated with immunoSEQ multiplex PCR, while TCRdb's copy carries only in-frame clones and drops some. The sample consists of about half a million clones, 79% of them appearing once. Sequencing was carried out using PBMCs. The receptors here all came from a woman in her forties in good health. Some clones in this sample may be carry-over from other donors' samples.

The rearrangement joins TRBV13 to TRBJ2-1; D may be TRBD2 (6 bases). The germline V and J ends were trimmed by 4 bases and 3 bases, with 13 bases remaining between them. Looked up from germline, CDR1 is PRHDT and CDR2 is FYEKMQ (reference sequence). This CDR3 region has 15 residues. The CDR3 region is CASSSAGSLYNEQFF. For the CDR3, the DNA is TGTGCCAGCAGCTCAGCGGGTTCCCTCTACAATGAGCAGTTCTTC.

V and J are TRBV19 and TRBJ2-3, with TRBD2 as a possible D gene (5 bases). CDR3 length: 14 amino acids. V was pared by 7 bases and J by 0 bases, with 11 bases between. Germline assignment: CDR1 LNHDA and CDR2 SQIVND (reference sequence). The CDR3, as DNA: TGTGCCAGTAAAAGGACTTCTAGCACAGATACGCAGTATTTT. Its translation: CASKRTSSTDTQYF.

The chain carries TRBV15 and TRBJ2-5; weak D call: TRBD1 (7 bases). CDR1 LNHNV and CDR2 YYDKDF come from the germline V gene (reference sequence). V lost 0 bases and J lost 5, with 16 bases in between. This CDR3 is built from 16 residues. CDR3 amino acids: CATSRDFRGAWETQYF. CDR3 DNA sequence: TGTGCCACCAGCAGAGATTTCAGGGGGGCTTGGGAGACCCAGTACTTC.

J is TRBJ1-2 and V is TRBV7-3, with D possibly matching TRBD1 (5 bases). Germline CDR1 reads SGHTA; CDR2 reads FQGTGA. V was trimmed by 10 bases and J by 2 bases, leaving 17 bases between them. This CDR3 has 14 residues. CDR3 nucleotides: TGTGCCACCTCCCCGTCCGGGACGAACTATGGCTACACCTTC. Its translation is CATSPSGTNYGYTF.

J is TRBJ1-3 and V is TRBV4-2, with D tentatively TRBD1 (6 bases). Germline V gene data show CDR1 as LGHNA and CDR2 as YNFKEQ. Trimming shortened V by 0 bases and J by 3 bases, and 12 bases separated the two germline ends. This CDR3 comprises 16 residues. The CDR3: CASSQEQGGGGNTIYF. CDR3 DNA sequence: TGTGCCAGCAGCCAAGAACAGGGTGGCGGTGGAAACACCATATATTTT.

This clone was found a few times. The chain links TRBV7-8 to TRBJ2-2, with 7 positions matching TRBD1. V dropped 5 bases and J dropped 4; count of bases not matched to a gene: 10. This CDR3 is built from 16 residues. The germline V gene encodes CDR1 SGHVS and CDR2 FQNEAQ. CDR3 sequence: CASSPLTGLITGELFF. CDR3 nucleotide sequence: TGTGCCAGCAGCCCCCTGACAGGGCTTATCACCGGGGAGCTGTTTTTT.

J is TRBJ2-2 and V is TRBV7-3; TRBD2 agrees at 9 bases. The CDR3 contains 16 residues. The V segment lost 5 bases and the J segment 2 bases; nucleotides outside the gene matches: 6. The germline CDR1 and CDR2 sequences are SGHTA and FQGTGA. The CDR3 region has the DNA TGTGCCAGCAGCCAAATGACTAGCGGTAACACCGGGGAGCTGTTTTTT. This codes for CASSQMTSGNTGELFF.

This sequence joins TRBV4-1 and TRBJ2-4; 10 bases line up with TRBD2. This CDR3 is 15 amino acids long. The V gene end was trimmed by 1 base and the J gene end by 9 bases; junction bases not matched to a gene: 6. The germline V gene encodes CDR1 MGHRA and CDR2 YSYEKL. The CDR3 protein is CASSQGLAGVGIQYF. The CDR3 DNA reads TGCGCCAGCAGCCAAGGCCTAGCGGGAGTGGGCATTCAGTACTTC.

The rearrangement uses TRBV30 and TRBJ2-4; 7 nucleotides align to TRBD2. CDR3 length equals 17 residues. V was pared by 4 bases and J by 7 bases, with 19 bases of the junction left unmatched. Germline CDR1 is GTSNPN and CDR2 is SVGIG (reference sequence). CDR3 in amino acids: CAWIRGGSRSGKNIQYF. In DNA form, the CDR3 reads TGTGCCTGGATAAGGGGAGGGTCAAGGTCGGGGAAGAACATTCAGTACTTC.

This clone was counted many times. The chain uses TRBV6-1 and TRBJ2-3, with 8 bases aligning to TRBD1. V was pared by 8 bases and J by 2 bases, with 9 bases of the junction left unmatched. CDR3 length equals 15 residues. The germline V gene has CDR1 MNHNS and CDR2 SASEGT. The chain's CDR3 is CASGSGTGLTDTQYF. The CDR3 DNA reads TGTGCCAGCGGATCCGGGACAGGACTCACAGATACGCAGTATTTT.

The gene calls are TRBV29-1 and TRBJ2-4; D remains unclear. V was pared by 3 bases and J by 2 bases, with 8 bases between. This CDR3 has 13 amino acids. Germline V gene lookup returns CDR1 SQVTM and CDR2 ANQGSEA. In DNA, the CDR3 is TGCAGCGTTGATGGCGGACCCAAAAACATTCAGTACTTC. This encodes CSVDGGPKNIQYF.

The chain couples TRBV10-3 to TRBJ2-5, with 7 positions matching TRBD2. The CDR3 contains 14 residues. The V segment lost 8 bases and the J segment 3 bases; nucleotides outside the gene matches: 9. The germline CDR1 and CDR2 sequences are ENHRY and SYGVKD. The DNA of the CDR3 is TGTGCCATCGGAGTAGCGGGCAGTAAAGAGACCCAGTACTTC. Encoded protein: CAIGVAGSKETQYF.

The rearrangement links TRBV5-1 to TRBJ2-7; 7 bases are shared with TRBD2. The germline CDR1 and CDR2 sequences are SGHRS and YFSETQ. The CDR3 consists of 15 residues. The junction had 7 bases not matched to a gene; V was cut back by 1 base and J by 3 bases. Here the CDR3 DNA reads TGCGCCAGCAGCTTGTTGCTAGGGGAGGGCTACGAGCAGTACTTC. Translation: CASSLLLGEGYEQYF.

V is TRBV29-1 and J is TRBJ2-1; D is possibly TRBD1 (6 bases). CDR1 and CDR2 (germline): SQVTM, ANQGSEA. This CDR3 comprises 12 residues. With 7 bases removed from V and 4 bases from J, the gap between germline ends came to 11 bases. DNA for the CDR3: TGCAGCGCTGAGACAGGTTACAATGAGCAGTTCTTC. It codes for CSAETGYNEQFF.

The chain carries TRBV7-2 and TRBJ1-2; D is undetermined. Trimming removed 6 bases from V and 0 bases from J, with 5 bases in between. CDR3 size: 12 residues. Per the germline V gene, CDR1 is SGHTA and CDR2 is FQGNSA. The CDR3 reads CASRQTNYGYTF. The DNA of the CDR3 is TGTGCCAGCAGGCAAACTAACTATGGCTACACCTTC.

The rearrangement links TRBV29-1 to TRBJ1-2; maybe TRBD1 (5 bases). The CDR3 covers 12 residues. Germline CDR1 reads SQVTM; CDR2 reads ANQGSEA. Trimming removed 4 bases from V and 5 bases from J, with 11 bases in between. The CDR3 nucleotides read TGCAGCGTTGCGGGACGGAATTATGGCTACACCTTC. Translation gives CSVAGRNYGYTF. The entire variable domain, with the rest obtained from reference TRBV29-1 and TRBJ1-2, is as follows: SAVISQKPSRDICQRGTSLTIQCQVDSQVTMMFWYRQQPGQSLTLIATANQGSEATYESGFVIDKFPISRPNLTFSTLTVSNMSPEDSSIYLCSVAGRNYGYTFGSGTRLTVV.

This clone was recorded once. The genes are TRBV6-5 and TRBJ2-5, with D perhaps being TRBD1 or TRBD2 (7 bases each). Germline V gene sequence: CDR1 MNHEY, CDR2 SVGAGI. The CDR3 runs to 14 residues. The V gene lost 6 bases and the J gene lost 1 base, with 12 bases spanning the gap. The CDR3 is CASSPGGAQETQYF. The CDR3 DNA sequence: TGTGCCAGCAGCCCAGGGGGGGCCCAAGAGACCCAGTACTTC.

In this sample, this clone turned up a few times. The rearrangement links TRBV10-3 to TRBJ1-3; D uncertain. Trimming removed 11 bases at V and 4 bases at J, with 15 bases between. CDR1 is ENHRY, CDR2 SYGVKD, per germline. The CDR3 runs 13 residues. CDR3 protein: CAVSSLSGNTIYF. The CDR3 coding sequence is TGTGCCGTATCGTCCCTGTCGGGAAACACCATATATTTT.

The V gene is TRBV6-5, the J gene TRBJ1-2; D uncertain. Between the trimmed V and J ends, which lost 1 base and 2 bases, there was a span of 11 bases. Germline CDR1 reads MNHEY; CDR2 reads SVGAGI. The CDR3 loop spans 15 amino acids. The chain's CDR3 is CASSYWQDRNYGYTF. CDR3 nucleotide sequence: TGTGCCAGCAGTTACTGGCAGGACCGCAACTATGGCTACACCTTC.

This sequence joins TRBV9 and TRBJ2-1; D not certain. Per the germline V gene, CDR1 is SGDLS and CDR2 is YYNGEE. This CDR3 has 16 residues. Trimming removed 3 bases from V and 0 bases from J, with 13 bases in between. CDR3 DNA: TGTGCCAGCAGCGCCCAGGTCCTGAGCTCCTACAATGAGCAGTTCTTC. This sequence encodes CASSAQVLSSYNEQFF.

The J gene is TRBJ2-1, the V gene TRBV4-2; TRBD2 matches at 9 bases. The CDR3 runs 17 residues. J was trimmed by 7 bases and V by 0 bases; bases with no gene match: 10. CDR1 and CDR2 (germline): LGHNA, YNFKEQ. CDR3 amino acids: CASSQEAAGGLRNEQFF. CDR3 coding DNA: TGTGCCAGCAGCCAAGAGGCCGCGGGAGGGCTGCGTAATGAGCAGTTCTTC.

A few counts support this clone. This chain links TRBV27 with TRBJ2-6, with D uncertain. Germline CDR1 reads MNHEY; CDR2 reads SMNVEV (reference sequence). V was trimmed by 1 base and J by 6 bases, leaving 4 bases between them. The CDR3 is 13 residues long. CDR3 sequence (DNA): TGTGCCAGCAGTTTATGGAAGGCCAACGTCCTGACTTTC. Residues: CASSLWKANVLTF.

This clone came up once. The chain employs TRBV6-5 and TRBJ1-1, with D possibly being TRBD1 (5 bases). Trimming took 2 bases from V and 9 from J, leaving 16 bases between them. There are 14 residues in the CDR3. CDR1 and CDR2 from the germline V gene are MNHEY and SVGAGI. CDR3 sequence reads: CASSYPEDRGKAFF. CDR3 in DNA: TGTGCCAGCAGTTACCCGGAAGATAGGGGAAAAGCTTTCTTT.

The chain combines TRBV18 with TRBJ1-1; no firm D call. Germline V CDR1 and CDR2: KGHSH, LQKENI. The CDR3 spans 13 residues. V was cut by 1 base and J by 3 bases, with 6 bases left in between. The CDR3 is CASSPQEHTEAFF. The CDR3 DNA reads as TGTGCCAGCTCACCACAGGAGCACACTGAAGCTTTCTTT.

This clone was recorded only once. The chain combines TRBV2 with TRBJ2-3, with D maybe TRBD1 (6 bases). Deletions cut 4 bases from V and 3 bases from J, with 8 bases between. CDR1 and CDR2 (germline): SNHLY, FYNNEI. The CDR3 sequence is 13 residues long. CDR3 sequence (DNA): TGTGCCAGCAGTGGTCAGGGGACAGATACGCAGTATTTT. This gives the protein CASSGQGTDTQYF.

The CDR3 protein is CASSNPAMVVAFF. The CDR3, as DNA: TGTGCCAGCAGTAACCCGGCGATGGTGGTAGCTTTCTTT. The chain joins TRBV28 to TRBJ1-1; D is unclear. Germline V lookup: CDR1 MDHEN, CDR2 SYDVKM. The CDR3 covers 13 residues. V lost 5 bases and J 10 bases, leaving 17 bases between the germline ends.

Concerning this clone: Additional DNA sequences in this sample encode the identical CDR3. The J gene is TRBJ2-7, the V gene TRBV9; 11 bases line up with TRBD2. The ends lost 3 bases at V and 3 bases at J; junction bases unmatched: 2. CDR1 and CDR2 (germline): SGDLS, YYNGEE. The CDR3 sequence is 14 residues long. This CDR3 reads CASSAGTSGYEQYF. As DNA, the CDR3 is TGTGCCAGCAGCGCTGGGACTAGCGGCTACGAGCAGTACTTC.

This sequence joins TRBV2 and TRBJ2-5; perhaps TRBD1 as D (6 bases). V dropped 6 bases and J dropped 2 bases, with 16 bases sitting between them. This CDR3 is built from 15 residues. Germline V CDR1 and CDR2: SNHLY, FYNNEI. The DNA for the CDR3 is TGTGCCAGCAGAGTACAGGGTGGTGATCAAGAGACCCAGTACTTC. Amino acids: CASRVQGGDQETQYF.

The chain is built from TRBV5-1 and TRBJ1-1, with D perhaps matching TRBD1 (5 bases). Deletions cut 4 bases from V and 1 base from J, with 8 bases between. This CDR3 comprises 13 residues. Germline assignment: CDR1 SGHRS and CDR2 YFSETQ. The CDR3 DNA reads TGCGCCAGCAGCCCCACAGGGAACACTGAAGCTTTCTTT. Translating gives CASSPTGNTEAFF.

This clone turned up a few times. The chain carries TRBV7-6 and TRBJ1-6; D is undetermined. Deletions cut 3 bases from V and 0 bases from J, with 18 bases between. CDR3 length: 19 residues. Germline V gene lookup returns CDR1 SGHVS and CDR2 FNYEAQ. CDR3 amino acids: CASSLVAAHQSSYNSPLHF. The CDR3 bases are TGTGCCAGCAGCTTGGTGGCGGCACACCAGAGCTCCTATAATTCACCCCTCCACTTT.

The chain uses TRBV27 and TRBJ1-5; 9 nucleotides match TRBD1. The germline V gene has CDR1 MNHEY and CDR2 SMNVEV (reference sequence). With V trimmed by 5 bases and J by 6 bases, 5 bases remained unmatched. This CDR3 is built from 14 residues. CDR3 region: CASSITGGGQPQHF. The CDR3, as DNA: TGTGCCAGCAGTATTACAGGGGGCGGTCAGCCCCAGCATTTT.

The V and J genes are TRBV5-4 and TRBJ2-7, with D unclear. Germline-derived CDR1 and CDR2 are SGHNT and YYREEE (reference sequence). V lost 5 bases and J 2 bases, leaving 8 bases between the germline ends. This CDR3 region has 12 residues. CDR3 residues: CASSYKPYEQYF. The CDR3 nucleotides read TGTGCCAGCAGTTACAAGCCCTACGAGCAGTACTTC. Full variable domain (missing parts from reference TRBV5-4 and TRBJ2-7): ETGVTQSPTHLIKTRGQQVTLRCSSQSGHNTVSWYQQALGQGPQFIFQYYREEENGRGNFPPRFSGLQFPNYSSELNVNALELDDSALYLCASSYKPYEQYFGPGTRLTVT.